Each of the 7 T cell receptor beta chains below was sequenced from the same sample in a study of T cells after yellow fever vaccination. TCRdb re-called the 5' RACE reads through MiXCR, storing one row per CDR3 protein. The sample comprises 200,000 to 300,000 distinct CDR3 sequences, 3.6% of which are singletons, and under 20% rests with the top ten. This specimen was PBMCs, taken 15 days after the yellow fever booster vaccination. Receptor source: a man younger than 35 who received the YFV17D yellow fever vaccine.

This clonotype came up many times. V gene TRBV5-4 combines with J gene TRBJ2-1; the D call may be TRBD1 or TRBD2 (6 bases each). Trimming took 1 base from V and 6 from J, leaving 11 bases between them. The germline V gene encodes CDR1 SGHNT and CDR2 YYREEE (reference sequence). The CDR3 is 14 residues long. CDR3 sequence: CASSLWGASNEQFF. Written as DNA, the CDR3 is TGTGCCAGCAGCTTGTGGGGGGCTAGCAATGAGCAGTTCTTC.

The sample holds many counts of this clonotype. Here the CDR3 reads CASSLAGDPLTQYF. The CDR3 DNA reads as TGTGCCAGCAGCTTAGCGGGGGACCCTTTAACCCAGTACTTC. This chain connects TRBV7-2 to TRBJ2-5; either TRBD1 or TRBD2 may fit D (5 bases each). Trimming stripped 0 bases from V and 8 bases from J, with 13 bases between. The germline gives CDR1 SGHTA, CDR2 FQGNSA. The CDR3 has 14 residues.

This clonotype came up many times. The CDR3 DNA reads TGCAGCGCGGTAGGGACAGGCTCGTACGAGCAGTACTTC. It specifies CSAVGTGSYEQYF. This rearrangement joins TRBV29-1 to TRBJ2-7, with 8 bases fitting TRBD1. J gave up 4 bases and V 7 bases, and 9 bases lay outside the gene matches. CDR3 length: 13 amino acids. Germline values: CDR1 SQVTM, CDR2 ANQGSEA.

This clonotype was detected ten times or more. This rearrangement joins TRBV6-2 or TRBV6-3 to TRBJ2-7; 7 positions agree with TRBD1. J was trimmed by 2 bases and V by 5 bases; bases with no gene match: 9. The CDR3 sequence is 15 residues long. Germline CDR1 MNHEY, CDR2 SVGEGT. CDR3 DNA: TGTGCCAGCAGTATACTCAACAGGGGACCCTACGAGCAGTACTTC. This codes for CASSILNRGPYEQYF.

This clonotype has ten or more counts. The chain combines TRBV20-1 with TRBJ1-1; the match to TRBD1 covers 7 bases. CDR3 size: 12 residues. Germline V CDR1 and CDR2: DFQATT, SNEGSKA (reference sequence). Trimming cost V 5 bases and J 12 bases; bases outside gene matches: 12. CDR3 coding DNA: TGCAGTGCTTTCACGACAGGGTCGATGCCTTTCTTT. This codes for CSAFTTGSMPFF.

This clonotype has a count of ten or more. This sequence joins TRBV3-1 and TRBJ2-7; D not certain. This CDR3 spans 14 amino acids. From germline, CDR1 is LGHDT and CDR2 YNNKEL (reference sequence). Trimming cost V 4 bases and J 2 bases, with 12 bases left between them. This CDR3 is CASSRDRVTYEQYF. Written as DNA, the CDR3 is TGTGCCAGCAGCCGAGACCGTGTCACCTACGAGCAGTACTTC.

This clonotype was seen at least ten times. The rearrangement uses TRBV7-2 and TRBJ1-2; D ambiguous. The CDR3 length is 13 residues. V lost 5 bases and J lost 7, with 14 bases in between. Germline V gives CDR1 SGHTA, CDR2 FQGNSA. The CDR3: CASSEVISSGYTF. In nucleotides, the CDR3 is TGTGCCAGCAGCGAAGTAATTTCCTCTGGCTACACCTTC.